A selection of T cell receptor beta chains follows, all from one sample in a study of long-term antiretroviral therapy in people with HIV. TCRdb's copy holds only in-frame clones and misses some; the assay was immunoSEQ multiplex PCR. The table lists fewer than 40,000 clones, less than 90% of them singletons. Sequencing used unsorted PBMCs, obtained just before starting antiretroviral therapy. The receptors derive from a woman younger than 30 with HIV. Both conserved end residues are part of each CDR3. A D gene is named only where the DNA matches it firmly. Size tells how often a clone was seen (once, few, many) or the class of an expanded clone, and some rows leave it out.

v_call	clone_size	j_call	d_call	cdr3_nt	cdr3_aa
TRBV14	-	TRBJ1-1	-	TGTGCCAGCAGCCACTCCCCTGAAGCTTTCTTT	CASSHSPEAFF
TRBV27	-	TRBJ2-7	-	TGTGCCAGCACTTTCCGGGACCCAATCTCCTACGAGCAGTACTTC	CASTFRDPISYEQYF
TRBV10-1	-	TRBJ2-7	TRBD1	TGCGCCAGCTCCCCGGGGACAGGGGTAAGCGAGCAGTACTTC	CASSPGTGVSEQYF
TRBV21-1	-	TRBJ2-7	-	TGTGCCAGCCCCGGGGAGGGCTCCTACGAGCAGTACTTC	CASPGEGSYEQYF
TRBV9	-	TRBJ2-7	-	TGTGCCAGCAGCGTAGATGAAGCGCTAGGCTACGAGCAGTACTTC	CASSVDEALGYEQYF
TRBV7-8	-	TRBJ1-2	-	TGTGCCAGCAGCGGCACCACAGGGCTAGCCTATGGCTACACCTTC	CASSGTTGLAYGYTF
TRBV7-9	-	TRBJ2-7	TRBD1	TGTGCCAGCAGCCTCGGGACAGGGGCCATACTACCCTACGAGCAGTACTTC	CASSLGTGAILPYEQYF
TRBV6-1	-	TRBJ2-1	TRBD2	TGTGCCAGCAGTGAACAGGGACTAGCGACTATCTACAATGAGCAGTTCTTC	CASSEQGLATIYNEQFF
TRBV9	-	TRBJ2-3	-	TGTGCCAGCAGCTACGTGGGTAGCGGTATAGGGGACTCAGATACGCAGTATTTT	CASSYVGSGIGDSDTQYF
TRBV12-5	-	TRBJ2-3	TRBD1	TGTGCTAGTGGAACCGGGACAGGGGTAGATACGCAGTATTTT	CASGTGTGVDTQYF
TRBV19	-	TRBJ2-7	-	TGTGCCAGTAGTATGCAGAGCTCCTACGAGCAGTACTTC	CASSMQSSYEQYF
TRBV11-2	once	TRBJ2-2	TRBD2	TGTGCCAGCAGCCCGTTAAGCGGGAGGCCAGTCTCCGGGGAGCTGTTTTTT	CASSPLSGRPVSGELFF
TRBV15	-	TRBJ2-7	-	TGTGCCACCAGCAGGGGGGGAAACCTCATCTCCTACGAGCAGTACTTC	CATSRGGNLISYEQYF
TRBV7-9	-	TRBJ1-1	TRBD1	TGTGCCAGCAGCTTGCAAGGGGGCGCGAAAACTGAAGCTTTCTTT	CASSLQGGAKTEAFF
TRBV5-4	once	TRBJ2-5	-	TGTGCCAGCAGCAAAAGGTTCTACAGGGAAACGAAGGAGACCCAGTACTTC	CASSKRFYRETKETQYF